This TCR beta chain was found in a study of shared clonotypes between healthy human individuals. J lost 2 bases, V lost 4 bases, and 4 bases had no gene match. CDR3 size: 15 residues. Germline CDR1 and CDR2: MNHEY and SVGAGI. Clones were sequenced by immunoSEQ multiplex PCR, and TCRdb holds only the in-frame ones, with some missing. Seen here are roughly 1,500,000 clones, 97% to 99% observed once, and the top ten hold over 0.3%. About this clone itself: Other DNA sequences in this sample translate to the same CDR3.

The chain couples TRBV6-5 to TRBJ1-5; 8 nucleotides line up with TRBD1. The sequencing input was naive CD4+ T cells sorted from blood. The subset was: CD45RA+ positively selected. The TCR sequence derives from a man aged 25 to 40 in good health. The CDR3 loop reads CASSLDRGGNQPQHF. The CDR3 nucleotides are TGTGCCAGCAGTTTAGACAGGGGAGGCAATCAGCCCCAGCATTTT.